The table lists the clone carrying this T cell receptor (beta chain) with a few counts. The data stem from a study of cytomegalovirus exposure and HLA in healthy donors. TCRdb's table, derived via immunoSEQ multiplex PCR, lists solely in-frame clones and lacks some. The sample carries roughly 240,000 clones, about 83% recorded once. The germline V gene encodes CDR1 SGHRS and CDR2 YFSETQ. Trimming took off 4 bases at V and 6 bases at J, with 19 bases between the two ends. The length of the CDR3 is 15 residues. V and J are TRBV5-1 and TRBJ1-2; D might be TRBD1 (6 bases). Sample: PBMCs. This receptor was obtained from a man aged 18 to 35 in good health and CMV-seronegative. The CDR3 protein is CASSPTPAGANGYTF. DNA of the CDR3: TGCGCCAGCAGCCCCACGCCGGCAGGGGCTAATGGCTACACCTTC.